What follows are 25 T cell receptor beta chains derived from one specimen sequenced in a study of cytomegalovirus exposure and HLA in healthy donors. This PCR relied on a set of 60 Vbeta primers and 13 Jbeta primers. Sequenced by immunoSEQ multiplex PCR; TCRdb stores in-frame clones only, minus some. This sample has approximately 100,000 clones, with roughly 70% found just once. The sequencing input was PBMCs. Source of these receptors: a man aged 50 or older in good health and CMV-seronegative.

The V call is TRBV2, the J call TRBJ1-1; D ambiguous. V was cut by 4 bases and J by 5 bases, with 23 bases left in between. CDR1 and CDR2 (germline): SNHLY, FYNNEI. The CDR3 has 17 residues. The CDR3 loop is CASSARGLGQKWTEAFF. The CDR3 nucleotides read TGTGCCAGCAGTGCAAGAGGTCTCGGCCAAAAGTGGACTGAAGCTTTCTTT.

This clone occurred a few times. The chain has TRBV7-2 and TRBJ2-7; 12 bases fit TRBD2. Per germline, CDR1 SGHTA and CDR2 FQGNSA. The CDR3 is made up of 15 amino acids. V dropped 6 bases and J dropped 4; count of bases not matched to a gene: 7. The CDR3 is CASRGSSGGAYEQYF. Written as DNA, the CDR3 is TGTGCCAGCAGGGGGTCTAGCGGGGGGGCTTACGAGCAGTACTTC.

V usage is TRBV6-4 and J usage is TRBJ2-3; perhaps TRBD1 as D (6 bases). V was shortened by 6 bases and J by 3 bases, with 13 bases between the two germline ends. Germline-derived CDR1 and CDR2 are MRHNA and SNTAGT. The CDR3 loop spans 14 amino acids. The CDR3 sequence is CASSLGAETDTQYF. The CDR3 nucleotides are TGTGCCAGCAGCCTGGGGGCGGAAACAGATACGCAGTATTTT.

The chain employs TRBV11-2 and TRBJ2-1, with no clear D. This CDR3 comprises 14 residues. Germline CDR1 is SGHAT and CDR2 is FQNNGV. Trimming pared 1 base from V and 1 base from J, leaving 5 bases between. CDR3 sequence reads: CASSLGASYNEQFF. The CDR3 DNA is TGTGCCAGCAGCTTAGGGGCTTCCTACAATGAGCAGTTCTTC. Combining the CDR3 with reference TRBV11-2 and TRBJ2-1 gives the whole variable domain EAGVAQSPRYKIIEKRQSVAFWCNPISGHATLYWYQQILGQGPKLLIQFQNNGVVDDSQLPKDRFSAERLKGVDSTLKIQPAKLEDSAVYLCASSLGASYNEQFFGPGTRLTVL.

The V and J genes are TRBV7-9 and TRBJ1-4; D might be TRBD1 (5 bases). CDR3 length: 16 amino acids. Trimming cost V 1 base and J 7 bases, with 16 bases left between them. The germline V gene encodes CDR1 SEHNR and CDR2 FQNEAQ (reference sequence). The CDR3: CASSLGQGLGFEKLFF. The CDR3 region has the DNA TGTGCCAGCAGCTTAGGGCAGGGTCTCGGATTTGAAAAACTGTTTTTT.

The CDR3 DNA reads TGCGCCAGCAGCCAAGACAAGGACAGTGGTTCACCCCTCCACTTT. Translating it yields CASSQDKDSGSPLHF. The chain employs TRBV4-1 and TRBJ1-6; tentatively, D is TRBD1 (6 bases). The CDR3 has 15 residues. Trimming left V 0 bases short and J 9 bases short, with 12 bases between. Germline CDR1 is MGHRA and CDR2 is YSYEKL.

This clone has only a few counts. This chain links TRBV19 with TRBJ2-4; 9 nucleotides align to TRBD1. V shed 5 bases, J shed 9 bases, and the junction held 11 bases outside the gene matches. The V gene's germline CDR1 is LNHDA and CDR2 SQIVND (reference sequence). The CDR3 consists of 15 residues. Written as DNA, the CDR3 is TGTGCCAGTAGTGTCCCCGGGACAGGGCCCGGCATTCAGTACTTC. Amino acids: CASSVPGTGPGIQYF.

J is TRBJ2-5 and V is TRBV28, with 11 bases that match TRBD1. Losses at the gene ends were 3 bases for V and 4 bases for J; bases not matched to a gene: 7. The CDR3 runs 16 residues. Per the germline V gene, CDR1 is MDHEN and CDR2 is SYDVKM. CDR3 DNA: TGTGCCAGCAGTTTTGGGACAGGGGGGAGGAGAGAGACCCAGTACTTC. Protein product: CASSFGTGGRRETQYF.

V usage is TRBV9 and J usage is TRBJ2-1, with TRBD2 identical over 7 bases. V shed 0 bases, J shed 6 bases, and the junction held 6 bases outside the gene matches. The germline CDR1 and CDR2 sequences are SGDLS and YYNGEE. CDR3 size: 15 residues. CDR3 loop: CASSVAGSGVNEQFF. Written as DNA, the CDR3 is TGTGCCAGCAGCGTAGCAGGGAGCGGGGTCAATGAGCAGTTCTTC.

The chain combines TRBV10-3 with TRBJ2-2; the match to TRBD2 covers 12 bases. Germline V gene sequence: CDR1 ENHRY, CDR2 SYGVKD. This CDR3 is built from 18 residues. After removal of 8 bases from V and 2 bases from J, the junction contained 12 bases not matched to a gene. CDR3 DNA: TGTGCCATCTCAGGACTAGCGGGAAAGTCTCCCAACACCGGGGAGCTGTTTTTT. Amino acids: CAISGLAGKSPNTGELFF.

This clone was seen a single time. This CDR3 reads CASSGQTYEQYF. CDR3 DNA sequence: TGTGCCAGCAGTGGACAGACCTACGAGCAGTACTTC. The genes are TRBV9 and TRBJ2-7; TRBD1 is a possible D gene (6 bases). CDR1 and CDR2 (germline): SGDLS, YYNGEE. V lost 5 bases to trimming and J lost 2 bases, with 8 bases between them. The CDR3 runs 12 residues.

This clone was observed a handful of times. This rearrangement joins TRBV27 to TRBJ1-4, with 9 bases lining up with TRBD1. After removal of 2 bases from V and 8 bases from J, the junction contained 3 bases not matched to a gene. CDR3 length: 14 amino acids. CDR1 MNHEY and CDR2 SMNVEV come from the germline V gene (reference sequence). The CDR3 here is CASSLDRGGEKLFF. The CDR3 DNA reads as TGTGCCAGCAGTTTAGACAGGGGGGGGGAAAAACTGTTTTTT.

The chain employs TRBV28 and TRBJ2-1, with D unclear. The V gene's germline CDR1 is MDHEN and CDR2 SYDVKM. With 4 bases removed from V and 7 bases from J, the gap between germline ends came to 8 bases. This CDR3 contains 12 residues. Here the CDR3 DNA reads TGTGCCAGCAGTTCCCCAGCGAATGAGCAGTTCTTC. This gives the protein CASSSPANEQFF.

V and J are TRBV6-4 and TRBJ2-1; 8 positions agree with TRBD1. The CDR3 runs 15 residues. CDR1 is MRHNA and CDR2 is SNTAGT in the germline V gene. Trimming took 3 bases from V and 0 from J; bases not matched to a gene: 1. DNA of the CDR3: TGTGCCAGCAGTGATACAGGGGGCTCCTACAATGAGCAGTTCTTC. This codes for CASSDTGGSYNEQFF.

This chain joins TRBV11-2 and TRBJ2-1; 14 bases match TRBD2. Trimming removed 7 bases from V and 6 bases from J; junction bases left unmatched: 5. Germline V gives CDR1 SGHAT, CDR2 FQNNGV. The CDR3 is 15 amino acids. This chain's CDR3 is CASTETSGRGNEQFF. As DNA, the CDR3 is TGTGCCAGCACTGAGACTAGCGGGAGGGGCAATGAGCAGTTCTTC.

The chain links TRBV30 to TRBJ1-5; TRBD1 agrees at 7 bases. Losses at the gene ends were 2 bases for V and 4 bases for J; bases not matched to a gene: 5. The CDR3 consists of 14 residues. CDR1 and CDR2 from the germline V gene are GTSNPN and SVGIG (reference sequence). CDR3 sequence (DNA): TGTGCCTGGAGTTCGGGGACAGTTAATCAGCCCCAGCATTTT. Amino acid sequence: CAWSSGTVNQPQHF.

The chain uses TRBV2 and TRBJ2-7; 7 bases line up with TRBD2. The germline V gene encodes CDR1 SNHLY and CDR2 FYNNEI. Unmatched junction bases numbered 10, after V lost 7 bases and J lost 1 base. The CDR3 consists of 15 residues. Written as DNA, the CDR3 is TGTGCCAGCAAAGAGCAGACTAGCAATTCCTACGAGCAGTACTTC. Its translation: CASKEQTSNSYEQYF.

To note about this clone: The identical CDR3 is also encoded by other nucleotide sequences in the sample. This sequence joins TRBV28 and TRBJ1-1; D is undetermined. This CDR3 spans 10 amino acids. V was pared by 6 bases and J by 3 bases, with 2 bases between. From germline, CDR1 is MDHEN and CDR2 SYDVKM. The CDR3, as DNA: TGTGCCAGCAGCTACACTGAAGCTTTCTTT. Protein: CASSYTEAFF. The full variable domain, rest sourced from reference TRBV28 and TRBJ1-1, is DVKVTQSSRYLVKRTGEKVFLECVQDMDHENMFWYRQDPGLGLRLIYFSYDVKMKEKGDIPEGYSVSREKKERFSLILESASTNQTSMYLCASSYTEAFFGQGTRLTVV.

The CDR3 nucleotides are TGCAGCGTTGGGGGACAGGGGGCGCGGATATCTGGCTACACCTTC. Amino acids: CSVGGQGARISGYTF. The chain joins TRBV29-1 to TRBJ1-2; 12 bases match TRBD1. Per germline, CDR1 SQVTM and CDR2 ANQGSEA. Trimming took 4 bases from V and 7 from J; bases not matched to a gene: 10. This CDR3 comprises 15 residues. The variable domain in full, with the rest retrieved from reference TRBV29-1 and TRBJ1-2, is SAVISQKPSRDICQRGTSLTIQCQVDSQVTMMFWYRQQPGQSLTLIATANQGSEATYESGFVIDKFPISRPNLTFSTLTVSNMSPEDSSIYLCSVGGQGARISGYTFGSGTRLTVV.

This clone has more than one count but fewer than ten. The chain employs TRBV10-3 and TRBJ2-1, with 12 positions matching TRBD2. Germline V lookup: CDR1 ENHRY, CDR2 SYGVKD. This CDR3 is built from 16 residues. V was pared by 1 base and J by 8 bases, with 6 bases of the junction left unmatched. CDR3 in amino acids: CAISEWRTSGDHEQFF. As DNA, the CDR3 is TGTGCCATCAGTGAGTGGAGGACTAGCGGGGATCATGAGCAGTTCTTC.

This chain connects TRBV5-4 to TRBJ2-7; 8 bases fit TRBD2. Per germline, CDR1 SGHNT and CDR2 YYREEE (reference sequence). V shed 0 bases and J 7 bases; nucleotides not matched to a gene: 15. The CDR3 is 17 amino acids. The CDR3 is CASSLDPAGATLGEQYF. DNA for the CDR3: TGTGCCAGCAGCTTGGACCCAGCGGGAGCCACCCTAGGGGAGCAGTACTTC.

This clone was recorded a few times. CDR3 protein: CASSGTSGGTDTQYF. CDR3 coding DNA: TGTGCCAGCAGTGGGACTAGCGGCGGCACAGATACGCAGTATTTT. V gene TRBV6-4 combines with J gene TRBJ2-3; 10 nucleotides agree with TRBD2. The V and J ends lost 4 bases and 1 base, in that order; junction bases with no gene match: 2. The V gene's germline CDR1 is MRHNA and CDR2 SNTAGT. CDR3 length: 15 amino acids.

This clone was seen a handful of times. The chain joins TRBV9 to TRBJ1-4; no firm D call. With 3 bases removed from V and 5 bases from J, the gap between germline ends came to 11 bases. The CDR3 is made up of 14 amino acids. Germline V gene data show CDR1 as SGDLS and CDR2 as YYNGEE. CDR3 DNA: TGTGCCAGCAGCGGTTCGGAGGCCAATGAAAAACTGTTTTTT. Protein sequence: CASSGSEANEKLFF.

The CDR3 nucleotides are TGTGCCAGCAGCCCAGGTTTCTCTGGCTACACCTTC. This encodes CASSPGFSGYTF. This chain links TRBV7-2 with TRBJ1-2; D remains ambiguous. CDR3 length: 12 residues. Deletions cut 5 bases from V and 7 bases from J, with 11 bases between. Germline loops: CDR1 SGHTA, CDR2 FQGNSA. Filled out from reference TRBV7-2 and TRBJ1-2, the complete variable domain reads GAGVSQSPSNKVTEKGKDVELRCDPISGHTALYWYRQSLGQGLEFLIYFQGNSAPDKSGLPSDRFSAERTGGSVSTLTIQRTQQEDSAVYLCASSPGFSGYTFGSGTRLTVV.

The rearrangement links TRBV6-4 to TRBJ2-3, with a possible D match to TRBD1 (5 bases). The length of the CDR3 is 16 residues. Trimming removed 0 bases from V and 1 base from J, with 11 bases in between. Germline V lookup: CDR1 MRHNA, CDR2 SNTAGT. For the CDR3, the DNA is TGTGCCAGCAGTGACTCTGGGGCAGGCCGCACAGATACGCAGTATTTT. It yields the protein CASSDSGAGRTDTQYF.